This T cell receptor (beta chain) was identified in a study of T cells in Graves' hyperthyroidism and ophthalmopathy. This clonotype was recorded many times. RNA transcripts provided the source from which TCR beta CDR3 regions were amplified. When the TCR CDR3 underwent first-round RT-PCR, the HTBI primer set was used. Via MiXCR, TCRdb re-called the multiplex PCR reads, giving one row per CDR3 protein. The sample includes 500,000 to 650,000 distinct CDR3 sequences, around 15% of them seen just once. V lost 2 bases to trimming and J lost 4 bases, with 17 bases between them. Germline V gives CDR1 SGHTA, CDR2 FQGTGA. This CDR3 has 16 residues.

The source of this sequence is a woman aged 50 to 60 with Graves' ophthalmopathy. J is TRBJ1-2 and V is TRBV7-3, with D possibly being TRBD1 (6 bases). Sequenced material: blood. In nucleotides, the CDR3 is TGTGCCAGCAGCTTATCCCCTAGGGGGGGTGGCTATGGCTACACCTTC. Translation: CASSLSPRGGGYGYTF.